This TCR beta chain was sequenced for a study of cytomegalovirus exposure and HLA in healthy donors (dated by TCRdb to about 2017). Turning to the overall study: An earlier analysis of some 500 of the donors reported about 250 Gb of sequence data and around 120 million unique TCR beta sequences from about 179 million T cells. To predict cytomegalovirus infection status, the study combined high-throughput TCR immunosequencing, statistical association of individual TCRs with disease status, and machine learning. The T cell repertoires of 666 subjects were profiled by immunosequencing and related to cytomegalovirus serostatus. An earlier analysis of more than 450 of the donors used high-throughput TCR beta sequencing to judge whether each TCR beta V gene segment behaved as functional or pseudogenic. Both class I and class II loci were covered by HLA typing, at four-digit resolution. The study aimed to test whether cataloging public T cell receptors could reveal signatures of past pathogen exposure. The number of typed donors differed by locus: roughly 620-640 for A, B, C, DRB1 and DQB1; 500 to 550 for DQA1; around 580 for DPA1; and 400 to 480 for DPB1. On average, roughly 250,000 unique TCR beta nucleotide sequences were sequenced per donor among 398 genotyped donors of the cohort, with roughly 18% of those sequences being non-productive. Along with the approximately 700-subject first cohort, a separate validation cohort of over a hundred different subjects was used. The later analysis used no new phenotypic data to find candidate immune exposures, relying instead on TCR beta sequences and their occurrence across donors. Donor age, sex, ethnicity and CMV serostatus were collected together with the repertoire data. Several DR-DQ haplotypes were treated as single units for association and clustering because of strong linkage in the cohort. All discovery cohort repertoires had been generated using a single sequencing platform. Approximately 310 gigabases of sequencing data and approximately 84 million unique TCR sequences were included in an early release covering about 620 HLA-typed donors. A later genetic analysis used genome-wide SNP genotypes for about 55% of the 666 donors, treating that subset as a discovery cohort. To study patterns of TCR occurrence, a later analysis re-analyzed previously published TCR beta repertoires from 700 or so donors and added high-resolution HLA genotyping. Among the approximately 420 genotyped donors, more than 70% belonged to the genetic ancestry cluster associated with self-reported Caucasian donors. Findings and caveats that apply to the study as a whole: A total of 150 to 200 TCR beta chains were listed by the study as associated with cytomegalovirus. Compared with the roughly 600-donor mean, donors in an Asian-associated ancestry cluster had fewer N-insertions in productive TCRs, according to a later genetic analysis. Most CMV-associated TCR beta chains appeared to be HLA-restricted in a later analysis, and the HLA associations seemed to be driven largely by CMV exposure. Linkage disequilibrium might explain the correlated functional status among segregating V segments, but an unknown experimental factor could not be ruled out. A further reported finding was that TCR beta sequences accurately predicted the HLA-A and HLA-B alleles for most subjects in the first cohort. Assigning TCR associations to individual alleles was difficult when HLA alleles, especially DR and DQ, strongly co-occurred. A few of the identified cytomegalovirus-associated TCR beta chains were confirmed in vitro to be specific for cytomegalovirus antigens. Because counts were too low, about 17 rarely observed V segments, including chromosome 9 orphons, were excluded from the earlier analysis of under 650 of the donors. CMV serostatus was the only immune exposure information available for the cohort. The authors suggested that the approach could potentially be generalized to other disease states and immunological phenotypes. The 87-base-pair reads could not distinguish some IMGT-functional V segments, including TRBV6-2 and TRBV6-3, so those segments were excluded. An association between a missense DCLRE1C variant and V-gene and J-gene trimming of TCR beta chains was found in a later genetic analysis and replicated in an independent cohort. The presence/absence analyses assumed that sequencing depth was roughly uniform across donors, and that assumption may not be true. An earlier analysis of 587 of the donors showed that most TCR beta V segments appeared in productive rearrangements either about 87% or about 30% of the time, which broadly matched IMGT annotations. A cluster of highly shared sequence variants was judged likely to be a technical artifact of the sequencing pipeline. A later analysis found that TCR association rates varied across HLA loci, with DRB1 alleles showing the most associated TCRs and HLA-C alleles the fewest. In a later analysis, HLA-associated TCR beta chains showed more clonal expansion and lower generation probabilities than non-associated chains that were equally common. While some public TCRs were present in many individuals, most TCR sequences turned up only very rarely across donors. In a later analysis, some 18,000 TCR beta sequences were associated with specific HLA alleles at a false discovery rate of 0.05. Because HLA typing was missing for some donors at each locus, association tests included only the typed subset. In both the original and validation cohorts, the classifier was reported to diagnose cytomegalovirus status with high specificity and sensitivity. Several of the top co-occurrence clusters appeared to be linked to parvovirus B19, influenza, CMV and Epstein-Barr virus, according to a later analysis. The cohort was sequenced for TCR beta chains only, and without alpha or paired-chain data the features that could be detected were limited.

In the case of this clone: What antigen it recognizes has not been identified.

V drops 5 bases and J drops 0 bases, leaving 13 bases in between. CDR1 is given as SGHNT and CDR2 as YENEEA, both from the germline V gene. The CDR3 measures 15 amino acids from cysteine to phenylalanine. Solely the CDR3 DNA is kept, with 45 bases framed from the first base. The cohort was made up of approximately 670 healthy bone marrow donors. All cohort members were sampled while nominally healthy, although unrecorded immune exposures were likely present. The donor was CMV seronegative and belonged to the group of 320 or so seronegative cohort members. A peripheral blood sample was provided by each donor, and peripheral blood mononuclear cells were used for TCR beta sequencing. Genomic DNA extraction from the blood cell samples was performed with the Qiagen DNeasy Blood Extraction Kit. The library relied on the immunoSEQ multiplex PCR assay. For the multiplex PCR, a mixture combining 60 forward primers for TCR Vbeta segments and 13 reverse primers for TCR Jbeta segments was used. A multiplex PCR assay on genomic DNA amplified the CDR3 region of rearranged TCR beta genes. The amplified TCR beta libraries were sequenced on the Illumina HiSeq System as 87-base-pair reads. The original pipeline was this. A later analysis counted tens of millions of unique TCR beta chains across the 650 to 700 repertoires, and some 11 million of these chains were shared by at least two donors. To remove PCR and sequencing errors, raw reads were error-corrected and collapsed into unique sequences using a nearest-neighbor algorithm that merged closely related sequences. CDR3 sequences were aligned to IMGT reference sequences to assign V, D and J gene segments. Each retained sequence needed at least a six-nucleotide match to both a V gene segment and a J gene segment. Rearrangements were classified as productive when the CDR3 lacked stop codons and remained in frame with V and J, and all other rearrangements were classified as non-productive. CDR3 was defined by IMGT convention, running from the second conserved V-encoded cysteine to the conserved J-encoded phenylalanine. In an earlier analysis of roughly 610 of the donors, sequences lacking an unambiguous match to a single V gene segment were excluded. An earlier analysis of roughly 590 of the donors called V segments functional above 56.7% productive rearrangements and segregating when the between-donor standard deviation exceeded 5%. To diagnose cytomegalovirus status from the catalog of TCR beta chain sequences, a statistical classification framework was built. V and J gene assignment, in a later analysis, came from comparing TCR nucleotide sequences with IMGT/GENE-DB human TR gene sequences. The TCRdist pipeline was used in a later analysis to assign CDR3 sequences and most-parsimonious VDJ recombination scenarios. In a later analysis, every TCR beta chain was defined by the combination of its CDR3 amino acid sequence and its V-gene family, and reads without a unique V-gene family were dropped. To address suspected cross-contamination and a sequencing artifact, a later analysis removed approximately 600 highly shared, low-generation-probability nucleotide sequences. In a later analysis, a clonal expansion index was calculated for each public chain from normalized within-repertoire ranks of inferred template counts. Generation probabilities in a later analysis came from a VDJ recombination model fitted to out-of-frame rearrangements, and those results were checked against IGoR. A later analysis scored TCR-TCR, TCR-HLA and TCR-CMV co-occurrence with hypergeometric tests, applying a repertoire-size bias correction to TCR pairs. In a later analysis, false discovery rates were estimated by permuting HLA or CMV assignments 20 times. A later analysis grouped co-occurring TCRs with DBSCAN, adding TCRdist sequence similarity when clustering within HLA-allele-positive subsets. Repertoires with fewer than 30,000 or more than 120,000 public chains were left out of co-occurrence clustering, as were five repertoires with anomalous nucleotide sharing. Here the immuneACCESS table is served through TCRdb, limited to in-frame sequences with V and J called. Missing clones are a known gap in these copies; in checked studies unresolved V genes cover under half, and the rest lacks a known reason. That table furnishes V, J and clone size, whereas the DNA furnished D and trimming. The table of this sample itemizes about 200,000 clones. 5.5% to 7.5% of the sample is taken by the ten largest.

The receptor's source is a man younger than 40 in good health and CMV-seronegative. This chain joins TRBV11-3 to TRBJ1-2, with the D gene not clear enough to name. Sequenced material: PBMCs. The CDR3 in this case is CASSLGSGANYGYTF. The DNA is TGTGCCAGCAGCCTGGGGTCCGGGGCTAACTATGGCTACACCTTC.